This T cell receptor (beta chain) originates from a study of blood T cell repertoires in COVID-19. Overall study context: The United States, Italy and Spain supplied acute and convalescent COVID-19 samples.

This CDR3 is built from 14 residues. The V gene's germline CDR1 is MNHNY and CDR2 SVGAGI (reference sequence). Trimming took off 5 bases at V and 4 bases at J, with 14 bases between the two ends. Repertoires were generated with immunoSEQ multiplex PCR, while TCRdb's copy carries only in-frame clones and drops some. The data show tens of thousands of clones, around four fifths seen once. Sequenced: peripheral blood. The origin of this receptor is a human donor in a cohort sampled during active COVID-19. The rearrangement uses TRBV6-6 and TRBJ1-1; unclear D gene. CDR3 loop: CASSLRGSSTEAFF. The DNA for the CDR3 is TGTGCCAGCAGTCTCCGGGGAAGTAGCACTGAAGCTTTCTTT.